The 24 T cell receptor beta chains presented below share a single source sample, sequenced in a study of OX40 agonist ivuxolimab in advanced cancers. Profiled with immunoSEQ multiplex PCR; TCRdb holds only in-frame clones, not every one. The sample has approximately 58,000 clones; roughly 77% are singletons. The sample in question was CD4+ or CD8+ T cells sorted from blood, obtained in a trial of the OX40 agonist ivuxolimab. The receptors originated from an adult with an advanced solid tumor such as melanoma, head and neck, liver or kidney cancer.

The J gene is TRBJ2-5, the V gene TRBV6-1; 9 nucleotides align to TRBD1. The CDR3 runs to 13 residues. Looked up from germline, CDR1 is MNHNS and CDR2 is SASEGT. With V trimmed by 8 bases and J by 3 bases, 4 bases remained unmatched. The CDR3 sequence is CASAGQGKETQYF. The CDR3 bases are TGTGCCAGCGCGGGACAGGGTAAAGAGACCCAGTACTTC.

V is TRBV6-6 and J is TRBJ2-5; D is uncertain. The germline V and J ends were trimmed by 2 bases and 2 bases, with 6 bases remaining between them. The germline V gene encodes CDR1 MNHNY and CDR2 SVGAGI (reference sequence). The CDR3 covers 13 residues. The CDR3 loop reads CASSYRAQETQYF. In nucleotides, the CDR3 is TGTGCCAGCAGTTACCGGGCTCAAGAGACCCAGTACTTC.

The genes are TRBV15 and TRBJ2-4; TRBD2 is a possible D gene (6 bases). V lost 5 bases and J 12 bases, leaving 11 bases between the germline ends. The CDR3 contains 11 residues. Germline V gene sequence: CDR1 LNHNV, CDR2 YYDKDF (reference sequence). CDR3 in amino acids: CATSGGSNQYF. CDR3 bases: TGTGCCACCAGCGGAGGGAGCAATCAGTACTTC.

V is TRBV5-1 and J is TRBJ1-1, with D unclear. Germline assignment: CDR1 SGHRS and CDR2 YFSETQ. With 0 bases removed from V and 0 bases from J, the gap between germline ends came to 6 bases. The CDR3 spans 14 residues. For the CDR3, the DNA is TGCGCCAGCAGCTTGGGACGGGTGAACACTGAAGCTTTCTTT. Encoded protein: CASSLGRVNTEAFF.

This chain uses TRBV5-1 with TRBJ1-1; 9 bases are shared with TRBD1. The CDR3 loop spans 18 amino acids. V was clipped by 3 bases and J by 4 bases; unmatched bases: 16. CDR1 is SGHRS, CDR2 YFSETQ, per germline. CDR3 protein: CASSSTGGSLGRVTEAFF. The CDR3 DNA follows: TGCGCCAGCAGCTCGACAGGGGGAAGTTTAGGAAGGGTCACTGAAGCTTTCTTT.

This rearrangement joins TRBV11-2 to TRBJ1-1; tentative D call: TRBD1 (6 bases). V lost 3 bases and J lost 7, with 18 bases in between. The CDR3 is 15 residues long. CDR1 is SGHAT, CDR2 FQNNGV, per germline. The CDR3: CASSFSGESSDEAFF. The CDR3 coding sequence is TGTGCCAGCAGCTTCTCAGGGGAGTCTAGTGATGAAGCTTTCTTT.

V and J are TRBV6-4 and TRBJ2-1; 9 nucleotides line up with TRBD2. CDR3 length: 16 amino acids. Per the germline V gene, CDR1 is MRHNA and CDR2 is SNTAGT. V dropped 4 bases and J dropped 6; count of bases not matched to a gene: 10. The CDR3 DNA is TGTGCCAGCAGTGCCCAACCTAGCGGGGCGGGCAATGAGCAGTTCTTC. This encodes CASSAQPSGAGNEQFF.

This chain joins TRBV7-8 and TRBJ2-5; D could derive from TRBD1 or TRBD2 (6 bases each). The CDR3 is 16 amino acids. V lost 6 bases, J lost 4 bases, and 21 bases lay in between. In germline, CDR1 is SGHVS, CDR2 FQNEAQ. CDR3 loop: CASRGGRGLGGETQYF. The CDR3 coding sequence is TGTGCCAGCAGGGGAGGTCGGGGGCTGGGGGGAGAGACCCAGTACTTC. Combining the CDR3 with reference TRBV7-8 and TRBJ2-5 gives the whole variable domain GAGVSQSPRYKVAKRGQDVALRCDPISGHVSLFWYQQALGQGPEFLTYFQNEAQLDKSGLPSDRFFAERPEGSVSTLKIQRTQQEDSAVYLCASRGGRGLGGETQYFGPGTRLLVL.

The chain joins TRBV27 to TRBJ2-5; TRBD2 aligns across 10 bases. Germline V gene lookup returns CDR1 MNHEY and CDR2 SMNVEV (reference sequence). CDR3 length: 16 amino acids. Germline trimming cut 8 bases from V and 1 base from J; bases unmatched to any gene: 10. CDR3 DNA: TGTGCCAGCCAGGGTGGAGCGGGAGGGCTCCAAGAGACCCAGTACTTC. This sequence encodes CASQGGAGGLQETQYF.

The chain joins TRBV6-5 to TRBJ2-7; D may be TRBD1 (6 bases). Germline values: CDR1 MNHEY, CDR2 SVGAGI. The CDR3 contains 13 residues. V gave up 6 bases and J gave up 4 bases, with 13 bases separating them. The DNA for the CDR3 is TGTGCCAGCAGGCACGGACAGCTATACGAGCAGTACTTC. This sequence encodes CASRHGQLYEQYF.

The rearrangement links TRBV5-1 to TRBJ2-6; TRBD1 matches at 10 bases. Germline V gene data show CDR1 as SGHRS and CDR2 as YFSETQ. The V segment lost 4 bases and the J segment 1 base; nucleotides outside the gene matches: 8. The CDR3 runs 18 residues. The CDR3 DNA sequence: TGCGCCAGCAGCCGTGCGACAGGGGGCGTTTCTGGGGCCAACGTCCTGACTTTC. This translates into CASSRATGGVSGANVLTF.

This chain links TRBV5-8 with TRBJ2-7, with D perhaps TRBD1 (5 bases). The CDR3 sequence is 15 residues long. Trimming removed 7 bases at V and 4 bases at J, with 21 bases between. Germline CDR1 is SGHTS and CDR2 is YDEGEE. The CDR3 DNA is TGTGCCAGCCAACGTCGAGGACAAAAACTTTACGAGCAGTACTTC. Translating it yields CASQRRGQKLYEQYF.

The chain joins TRBV28 to TRBJ2-3, with no clear D. The CDR3 has 11 amino acids. The germline V gene encodes CDR1 MDHEN and CDR2 SYDVKM. V dropped 9 bases and J dropped 6 bases, with 10 bases sitting between them. The CDR3 region is CASGRQDTQYF. The CDR3 region has the DNA TGTGCCAGTGGGCGCCAGGATACGCAGTATTTT.

V and J are TRBV6-1 and TRBJ1-2; possible D gene TRBD1, 5 bases. The germline gives CDR1 MNHNS, CDR2 SASEGT. Trimming left V 7 bases short and J 8 bases short, with 17 bases between. The CDR3 length is 13 residues. CDR3 protein: CASTGTPNQGYTF. The CDR3 coding sequence is TGTGCCAGCACCGGGACGCCCAACCAAGGCTACACCTTC.

There are a few counts of this clone. The V call is TRBV9, the J call TRBJ2-7; 9 bases map to TRBD2. The germline gives CDR1 SGDLS, CDR2 YYNGEE. CDR3 size: 16 residues. J gave up 3 bases and V 4 bases, and 11 bases lay outside the gene matches. CDR3 nucleotides: TGTGCCAGCAGCTTCCGACTAGCGGCGACTTTCTACGAGCAGTACTTC. Its protein is CASSFRLAATFYEQYF.

The CDR3 sequence is CASSIAGTSSSYEQYF. In DNA, the CDR3 is TGTGCCAGTAGTATAGCCGGGACATCAAGCTCCTACGAGCAGTACTTC. The chain couples TRBV19 to TRBJ2-7; the D gene is possibly TRBD1 (6 bases). Trimming took 1 base from V and 0 from J, leaving 13 bases between them. This CDR3 comprises 16 residues. Germline lookup yields CDR1 LNHDA and CDR2 SQIVND (reference sequence).

The V gene is TRBV7-8, the J gene TRBJ1-1; a possible D gene is TRBD1 (5 bases). This CDR3 is 14 amino acids long. V was trimmed by 1 base and J by 0 bases, leaving 6 bases between them. The germline V gene encodes CDR1 SGHVS and CDR2 FQNEAQ. In nucleotides, the CDR3 is TGTGCCAGCAGCTTAGAGGACATGAACACTGAAGCTTTCTTT. It is translated as CASSLEDMNTEAFF.

This chain uses TRBV5-8 with TRBJ2-1; tentatively, D is TRBD1 or TRBD2 (5 bases each). CDR1 and CDR2 (germline): SGHTS, YDEGEE. The CDR3 totals 15 residues. Trimming left V 0 bases short and J 2 bases short, with 9 bases between. The CDR3 loop is CASSLGGFAYNEQFF. The CDR3 DNA sequence: TGTGCCAGCAGCTTGGGGGGGTTTGCCTACAATGAGCAGTTCTTC. The variable domain in full, with the rest retrieved from reference TRBV5-8 and TRBJ2-1, is EAGVTQSPTHLIKTRGQQATLRCSPISGHTSVYWYQQALGLGLQFLLWYDEGEERNRGNFPPRFSGRQFPNYSSELNVNALELEDSALYLCASSLGGFAYNEQFFGPGTRLTVL.

The chain couples TRBV14 to TRBJ2-5; TRBD2 matches at 10 bases. The end of the DNA is better explained by TRBJ2-7, so the J call may be wrong. The CDR3 has 17 residues. Germline CDR1 and CDR2: SGHDN and FVKESK. The CDR3 DNA sequence: TGTGCCAGCAGCGAAACTAGCGGGATCAGCCCCTCCTACGAGCAGTACTTC. Amino acid sequence: CASSETSGISPSYEQYF.

V and J are TRBV7-3 and TRBJ2-5; 7 nucleotides match TRBD1. The J call could be wrong; TRBJ2-7 is a better fit for the DNA end. Germline V gene sequence: CDR1 SGHTA, CDR2 FQGTGA. The CDR3 runs to 15 residues. CDR3 coding DNA: TGTGCCAGCAGCTTATCCGGACAGGCACACTACGAGCAGTACTTC. Translated: CASSLSGQAHYEQYF.

This clone turned up a few times. The V call is TRBV19, the J call TRBJ2-1; possible D gene TRBD2, 6 bases. CDR1 and CDR2 from the germline V gene are LNHDA and SQIVND (reference sequence). V was pared by 3 bases and J by 5 bases, with 14 bases between. CDR3 length: 15 residues. The CDR3 coding sequence is TGTGCCAGTAGTATGGAGGGGCGAAATAACAATGAGCAGTTCTTC. Residues: CASSMEGRNNNEQFF.

The chain uses TRBV5-1 and TRBJ2-2, with D tentatively TRBD2 (5 bases). This CDR3 contains 15 residues. Germline lookup yields CDR1 SGHRS and CDR2 YFSETQ. Deletions cut 4 bases from V and 6 bases from J, with 16 bases between. The CDR3 loop is CASSQSRQRAGELFF. The CDR3 DNA reads TGCGCCAGCAGCCAGTCCCGGCAGAGGGCCGGGGAGCTGTTTTTT.

The chain couples TRBV18 to TRBJ1-6; D is uncertain. CDR3 size: 16 residues. V was cut by 4 bases and J by 4 bases, with 14 bases left in between. Germline V gene sequence: CDR1 KGHSH, CDR2 LQKENI. CDR3 sequence reads: CASSLSEDGYNSPLHF. CDR3 DNA sequence: TGTGCCAGCTCACTGTCGGAAGACGGATATAATTCACCCCTCCACTTT.

The genes are TRBV19 and TRBJ2-7; 7 bases match TRBD1. Per germline, CDR1 LNHDA and CDR2 SQIVND (reference sequence). The CDR3 spans 15 residues. V shed 4 bases and J 1 base; nucleotides not matched to a gene: 7. The CDR3 DNA reads TGTGCCAGTAGTAAAGACAGGGATGGGTCCTACGAGCAGTACTTC. Translating it yields CASSKDRDGSYEQYF.